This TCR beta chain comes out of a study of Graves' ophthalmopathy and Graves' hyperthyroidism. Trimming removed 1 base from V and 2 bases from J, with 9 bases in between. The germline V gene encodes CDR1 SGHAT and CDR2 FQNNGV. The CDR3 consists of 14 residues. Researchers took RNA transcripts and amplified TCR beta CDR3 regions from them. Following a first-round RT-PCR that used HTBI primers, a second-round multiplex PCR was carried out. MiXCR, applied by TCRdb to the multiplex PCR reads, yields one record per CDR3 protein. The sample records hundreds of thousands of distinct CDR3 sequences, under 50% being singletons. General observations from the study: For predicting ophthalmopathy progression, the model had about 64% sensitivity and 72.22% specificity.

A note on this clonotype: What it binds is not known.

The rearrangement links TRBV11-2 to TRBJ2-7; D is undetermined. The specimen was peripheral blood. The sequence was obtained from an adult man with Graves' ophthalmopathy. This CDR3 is CASSLARSTYEQYF. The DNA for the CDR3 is TGTGCCAGCAGCTTAGCCAGGTCAACCTACGAGCAGTACTTC.